This T cell receptor beta chain was sequenced during a study of CD8+ T cells in alopecia areata (dated by TCRdb to the late 2010s). Notes on the research overall: The treated patients took part in an open-label pilot trial in which moderate-to-severe alopecia areata was treated with oral tofacitinib at 5 to 10 mg twice daily. To study T cell clonal expansion in alopecia areata, the researchers applied high-throughput TCRbeta sequencing to both the C3H/HeJ mouse model and human patients. Scalp clonality was compared across normal scalp (n=4), patchy alopecia areata scalp (n=8), and alopecia totalis/universalis scalp (n=8). For the treated patients, the SALT score, which quantifies what percentage of scalp surface area is affected, served as the measure of disease severity. Biopsies were taken from tofacitinib-treated patients at baseline and at 4 and 24 weeks of treatment, and a later scalp biopsy was taken in several of the tofacitinib-treated patients. Scalp tissue and sorted CD4+ and CD8+ peripheral blood T cells from patchy and totalis/universalis alopecia areata patients and from healthy controls were covered by human TCRbeta sequencing. TCRbeta CDR3 regions were amplified by immunoSEQ multiplex PCR using 35 Vbeta forward and 13 Jbeta reverse primers. Patients received tofacitinib for 6 to 18 months and were then followed off drug for 6 months to check for delayed response and recurrence. RNA was obtained with the PAXgene miRNA kit for fixed scalp, the miRNeasy kit for PBMCs, and the RNeasy kit for mouse skin. The investigation overall reported the following: Scalp clonality and the number of expanded CD8+ clones among the top 100 scalp clones were significantly decreased by tofacitinib. TCR sequences shared between patients were less clear than in mice, possibly partly because of HLA diversity in the patient population. Unlike mouse skin, where gammadelta T cells dominate, normal human skin contains resident alphabeta T cells that get sequenced too, which complicates analysis of the scalp TCR repertoire. Lesional scalp, especially in alopecia totalis/universalis, showed higher clonality and more expanded CD8+ clones than normal scalp, suggesting antigenic drive. Because the treated cohort was small and included a single nonresponder, larger studies are needed to assess links between baseline CD8+ expansion and response. During tofacitinib treatment, many expanded lesional clones stuck around in both scalp and blood, and this persistence may partly explain why relapse happens after treatment is stopped.

This specimen's time point label, interpreted: more than three weeks on oral tofacitinib. What the treatment or condition label conveys for this sample: oral pan-JAK inhibitor, 5-10 mg twice daily. Lesional scalp punch biopsies and peripheral blood were collected from alopecia areata patients. PBMCs were isolated by density centrifugation and stained for CD3, CD4 and CD8, after which CD4+ and CD8+ T cells were sorted on a FACSAria. On this clone itself: Its antigen is currently not known. No quality values exist for individual bases; no much larger clone is one base distant.

Libraries were built with the immunoSEQ multiplex PCR assay. RNA was extracted from all samples and reverse transcribed into cDNA as template for TCR sequencing. First-strand cDNA was synthesized using SuperScript III with a 2:1 mix of oligo-dT and random hexamers. A synthetic immune receptor repertoire was used to gauge amplification bias, and whatever bias remained was removed computationally. Per the authors' processing: Raw reads were preprocessed to remove errors, and CDR3 was defined according to IMGT conventions as the region from the conserved cysteine to phenylalanine. To get clonality, Shannon entropy was normalized by log2 of the number of productive unique TCRs and the result was subtracted from 1. Whether scalp clones were CD4 or CD8 was inferred by matching scalp TCRbeta sequences against CD4 and CD8 repertoires sorted from blood. Held by TCRdb, this immuneACCESS table contains in-frame sequences only and omits some clones. Under half of the omission traces to an unresolved V gene where checked; the cause of the rest is unknown. From that table come the V and J calls and clone size; the DNA was used to work out D and trimming. This sample lists around 190,000 clones; more than 55% were detected once. Of the sample, around 0.69% falls within the top ten clones.

The trim is 4 bases for V and 0 bases for J, with a gap of 7 bases between the germline ends. The germline V gene gives CDR1 as SGHDT and CDR2 as YYEEEE. Inclusive of the bounding cysteine and phenylalanine, the CDR3 is 13 residues long. Kept here is only the CDR3 DNA, which spans 39 bases and is read in frame from base 1. The input for sequencing was CD4+ T cells sorted from blood, taken at week 4, from a patient treated with tofacitinib. The sequence was collected from a human donor with alopecia areata. The chain employs TRBV5-6 and TRBJ1-1; no confident D gene assignment can be made. The CDR3 has the sequence CASSKTLNTEAFF. The DNA sequence is as follows: TGTGCCAGCAGCAAAACTTTGAACACTGAAGCTTTCTTT. Joined to the reference TRBV5-6 and TRBJ1-1 proteins, this CDR3 gives the full variable domain: DAGVTQSPTHLIKTRGQQVTLRCSPKSGHDTVSWYQQALGQGPQFIFQYYEEEERQRGNFPDRFSGHQFPNYSSELNVNALLLGDSALYLCASSKTLNTEAFFGQGTRLTVV.